This entry is about one T cell receptor (beta chain). Its cognate antigen is unknown. The data belong to a study of response to subunit inactivated influenza vaccine. Trimming at V came to 4 bases and at J to 6 bases, leaving 8 bases not matched to a gene. Germline V gene data show CDR1 as SGHTA and CDR2 as FQGNSA. This CDR3 comprises 14 residues. TCRdb itself ran the RT-PCR reads through MiXCR, one entry per CDR3 protein. The table shows roughly 700,000 distinct CDR3 sequences, with approximately 15% occurring only once. Study-wide points: The authors offered the suggestion that each seasonal influenza vaccination recruits few new T cells.

The chain combines TRBV7-2 with TRBJ2-5, with 7 bases fitting TRBD2. The sequence came from a man aged 45 to 65 who received an inactivated influenza vaccine. The specimen was PBMCs from blood, collected 14 to 15 days before vaccination. The CDR3 DNA reads as TGTGCCAGCAGCTCGGGGGGTAGGGTACAGACCCAGTACTTC. It translates to CASSSGGRVQTQYF. The whole variable domain, remainder taken from reference TRBV7-2 and TRBJ2-5, is GAGVSQSPSNKVTEKGKDVELRCDPISGHTALYWYRQSLGQGLEFLIYFQGNSAPDKSGLPSDRFSAERTGGSVSTLTIQRTQQEDSAVYLCASSSGGRVQTQYFGPGTRLLVL.